This entry features one T cell receptor beta chain sequence. This specimen comes from a study of chronic HIV infection and antiretroviral therapy. This CDR3 is 11 amino acids long. Trimming stripped 4 bases from V and 7 bases from J, with 5 bases between. The germline V gene has CDR1 SEHNR and CDR2 FQNEAQ (reference sequence). MiXCR, applied by TCRdb to the 5' RACE reads, yields one record per CDR3 protein. The table includes some 38,000 distinct CDR3 sequences, roughly 7.6% detected once. Sample: peripheral blood. The TCR sequence derives from an adult who had HIV and had not received antiretroviral therapy, or was an uninfected healthy control (not recorded which). The chain links TRBV7-9 to TRBJ2-1; no reliable D call. CDR3 DNA: TGTGCCAGCAGCTCTAGAAATGAGCAGTTCTTC. This translates into CASSSRNEQFF. Filled out from reference TRBV7-9 and TRBJ2-1, the complete variable domain reads DTGVSQNPRHKITKRGQNVTFRCDPISEHNRLYWYRQTLGQGPEFLTYFQNEAQLEKSRLLSDRFSAERPKGSFSTLEIQRTEQGDSAMYLCASSSRNEQFFGPGTRLTVL.